This T cell receptor beta chain was profiled in a study of control samples from healthy donors and cancer patients. Method: immunoSEQ multiplex PCR; TCRdb's copy keeps in-frame clones and lacks some. The sample has some 44,000 clones, around 70% seen once; the top ten hold 17%. V lost 8 bases and J lost 0, with 8 bases in between. The CDR3 sequence is 12 residues long. Germline assignment: CDR1 SGHDN and CDR2 FVKESK. Concerning this clone: A far larger clone lies a single base away; this is likely a read error.

The material sequenced was formalin-fixed, paraffin-embedded tissue. The V gene is TRBV14, the J gene TRBJ2-7; D not certain. This receptor was taken from a male donor with melanoma. The CDR3 nucleotides are TGTGCCAGCGCCGAACACTCCTACGAGCAGTACTTC. It yields the protein CASAEHSYEQYF.